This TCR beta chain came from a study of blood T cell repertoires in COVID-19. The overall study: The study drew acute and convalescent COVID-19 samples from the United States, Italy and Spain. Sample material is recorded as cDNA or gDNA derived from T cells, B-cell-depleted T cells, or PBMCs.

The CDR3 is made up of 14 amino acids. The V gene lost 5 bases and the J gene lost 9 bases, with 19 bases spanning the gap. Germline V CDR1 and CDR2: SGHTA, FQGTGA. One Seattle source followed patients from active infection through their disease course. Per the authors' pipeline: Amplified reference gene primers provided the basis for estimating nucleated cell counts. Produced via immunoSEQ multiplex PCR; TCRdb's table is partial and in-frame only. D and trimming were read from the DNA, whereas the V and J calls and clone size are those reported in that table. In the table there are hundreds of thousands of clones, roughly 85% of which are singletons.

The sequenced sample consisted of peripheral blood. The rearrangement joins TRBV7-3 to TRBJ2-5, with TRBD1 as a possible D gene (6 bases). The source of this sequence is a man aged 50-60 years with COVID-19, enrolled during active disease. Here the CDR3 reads CASSLSQGTGAQYF. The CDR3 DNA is TGTGCCAGCAGCCTCTCACAGGGTACTGGGGCCCAGTACTTC. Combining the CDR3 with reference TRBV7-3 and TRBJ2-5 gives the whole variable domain GAGVSQTPSNKVTEKGKYVELRCDPISGHTALYWYRQSLGQGPEFLIYFQGTGAADDSGLPNDRFFAVRPEGSVSTLKIQRTERGDSAVYLCASSLSQGTGAQYFGPGTRLLVL.